A selection of T cell receptor beta chains follows, all from one sample in a study of T cells in Graves' hyperthyroidism and ophthalmopathy. TCRdb re-called the multiplex PCR reads with MiXCR, one entry per CDR3 protein. In the table there are some 510,000 distinct CDR3 sequences, more than 45% of which are singletons. Specimen: peripheral blood or thyroid tissue (not recorded which). Receptor source: a woman aged 18-35 years with Graves' hyperthyroidism. Both conserved end residues are part of each CDR3. Fields, in order: V gene, J gene, D gene, clone size, CDR3 DNA, CDR3 protein. D genes are given only for firm matches. Only part of the rows carry a size: once, few, many, or a class if the clone is expanded.

TRBV29-1,TRBJ1-1,TRBD1,.,TGCAGCTGGACGGGACAGTTGAACACTGAAGCTTTCTTT,CSWTGQLNTEAFF
TRBV7-9,TRBJ1-1,.,.,TGTGCCAGCAGCTTAGCAGCTGACATTGAAGCTTTCTTT,CASSLAADIEAFF
TRBV19,TRBJ1-5,.,.,TGTGCCACGGCCGGGGGCTACAATCAGCCCCAGCATTTT,CATAGGYNQPQHF
TRBV12-3/TRBV12-4,TRBJ2-5,TRBD2,many,TGTGCTAGCAGCTTAGCGGGACTAGCGGAGACCCAGTACTTC,CASSLAGLAETQYF
TRBV5-6,TRBJ2-5,.,.,TGTGCCAGCACCAGCCCAGCGGTGAACCAAGAGACCCAGTACTTC,CASTSPAVNQETQYF
TRBV20-1,TRBJ1-2,.,.,TGCAGTGCAACCCAAGGCGGAACCTATGGCTACACCTTC,CSATQGGTYGYTF
TRBV7-1,TRBJ2-5,.,.,TGTGCCAGCTCACCGTTGAAGGGGGAGGAGACCCAGTACTTC,CASSPLKGEETQYF
TRBV25-1,TRBJ2-7,TRBD2,.,TGTGCCAGCAGTCGAGGACTAGCGGGAGGATCCTACGAGCAGTACTTC,CASSRGLAGGSYEQYF
TRBV29-1,TRBJ1-2,TRBD1,.,TGCAGCGTGCCGGGACAGGGGTATGGCTACACCTTC,CSVPGQGYGYTF
TRBV7-6,TRBJ2-7,TRBD1,.,TGTGCCAGCAGCTTAGACGGGACAGATTACGAGCAGTACTTC,CASSLDGTDYEQYF
TRBV11-2,TRBJ1-5,.,.,TGTGCCAGCAGCTTAGAAGGACACAGGGATCAGCCCCAGCATTTT,CASSLEGHRDQPQHF
TRBV2,TRBJ1-5,.,few,TGTGCCAGCAGTCACGGTCCAGGGGTCAATCAGCCCCAGCATTTT,CASSHGPGVNQPQHF
TRBV30,TRBJ2-5,.,few,TGTGCCTGGAGTGTACGACTTCAGGGGGAGACCCAGTACTTC,CAWSVRLQGETQYF
TRBV11-1,TRBJ1-4,.,.,TGTGCCTGGACGTCGGCTACAAATGAAAAACTGTTTTTT,CAWTSATNEKLFF
TRBV10-3,TRBJ1-5,.,many,TGTGCCATCAGTGATTATCTAGCCACTCCACGCAATCAGCCCCAGCATTTT,CAISDYLATPRNQPQHF
TRBV7-2,TRBJ2-7,TRBD2,many,TGTGCCAGGGGGCTAGCGGGATTTGAGCAGTACTTC,CARGLAGFEQYF
TRBV2,TRBJ1-5,TRBD1,.,TGTGCCAGCAGTTGGGCTCCAGGACAGGGCCGGAATCAGCCCCAGCATTTT,CASSWAPGQGRNQPQHF
TRBV2,TRBJ1-4,.,few,TGTGCCAGCAGTGATCAGGAAAATGAAAAACTGTTTTTT,CASSDQENEKLFF
TRBV7-2,TRBJ2-7,.,.,TGTGCCAGCAGACAGGGACACTCCTACGAGCAGTACTTC,CASRQGHSYEQYF
TRBV7-2,TRBJ2-5,TRBD2,once,TGTGCCGGCAGCCGAAGCGGGAGTGGGGAGACCCAGTACTTC,CAGSRSGSGETQYF
TRBV10-2,TRBJ2-7,.,.,TGCGCCAGCAGTGAGTGGTCAGGGGATCCTTACGAGCAGTACTTC,CASSEWSGDPYEQYF
TRBV12-3/TRBV12-4,TRBJ2-1,.,.,TGTGCCAGCTGCCCCCTTGCGAGGGGTTACAATGAGCAGTTCTTC,CASCPLARGYNEQFF
TRBV7-9,TRBJ1-2,.,.,TGTGCCAGCAGCTTAGGTAACGGCCCTAACTATGGCTACACCTTC,CASSLGNGPNYGYTF
TRBV7-9,TRBJ2-7,.,once,TGTGCCAGCACCGCCGATTCGACCCACGAGCAGTACTTC,CASTADSTHEQYF
TRBV7-9,TRBJ2-7,.,.,TGTGCCAGCAGCTTAGAACCGGGGGGCCTCTACGAGCAGTACTTC,CASSLEPGGLYEQYF
TRBV29-1,TRBJ1-2,.,.,TGCAGCGTTGATTCCCCGGGGGCTCACGGGGCAGCTGCTTATGGCTACACCTTC,CSVDSPGAHGAAAYGYTF
TRBV2,TRBJ1-4,.,few,TGTGCCAGCAGTTCGCCGACCCTTCTGGGTGAAAAACTGTTTTTT,CASSSPTLLGEKLFF